Presented here are 9 T cell receptor beta chains from one specimen sequenced in a study of T-cell memory formation after mild COVID-19. TCRdb fed the 5' RACE reads into MiXCR, producing one record per CDR3 protein. The sample lists 350,000 to 400,000 distinct CDR3 sequences, over 13% occurring once. Sample: PBMCs or a T cell subset sorted from them (not recorded which). The receptors were gathered from a man younger than 30 who had mild COVID-19 (a few samples of this study predate the infection). Cell type and time point are not known.

J is TRBJ1-1 and V is TRBV27; 8 bases map to TRBD1. The CDR3 runs to 14 residues. CDR1 MNHEY and CDR2 SMNVEV come from the germline V gene (reference sequence). Trimming took 4 bases from V and 3 from J; bases not matched to a gene: 4. This CDR3 reads CASSSDRVYTEAFF. In nucleotides, the CDR3 is TGTGCCAGCAGTTCGGACAGGGTATACACTGAAGCTTTCTTT.

This clonotype was observed a handful of times. V is TRBV7-8 and J is TRBJ1-2; D perhaps matches TRBD1 (5 bases). Trimming removed 5 bases from V and 0 bases from J, with 10 bases in between. There are 14 residues in the CDR3. Per germline, CDR1 SGHVS and CDR2 FQNEAQ. In DNA, the CDR3 is TGTGCCAGCAGCCTGGACAACTCTAACTATGGCTACACCTTC. Translating it yields CASSLDNSNYGYTF.

This clonotype has just a few counts. This chain uses TRBV16 with TRBJ1-5, with D unclear. The CDR3 has 15 residues. Trimming removed 1 base from V and 4 bases from J, with 11 bases in between. Germline V gene sequence: CDR1 KGHSY, CDR2 FQNENV. The CDR3 reads CASSQFRSSNQPQHF. CDR3 bases: TGTGCCAGCAGCCAATTCAGGTCATCAAATCAGCCCCAGCATTTT.

This chain uses TRBV4-3 with TRBJ2-7; a possible D gene is TRBD2 (5 bases). Between the trimmed V and J ends, which lost 0 bases and 2 bases, there was a span of 11 bases. Germline assignment: CDR1 LGHNA and CDR2 YSLEER. This CDR3 has 15 amino acids. The CDR3 is CASSQDRGYAYEQYF. CDR3 coding DNA: TGCGCCAGCAGCCAAGATCGCGGGTACGCCTACGAGCAGTACTTC.

This clonotype was recorded at least ten times. The rearrangement uses TRBV7-2 and TRBJ2-3; D remains unclear. The ends were cut back, 6 bases at V and 0 bases at J, with 13 bases in the middle. This CDR3 spans 15 amino acids. Germline lookup yields CDR1 SGHTA and CDR2 FQGNSA. The CDR3 region has the DNA TGTGCCAGCAGTCGACACCACGCTAGCACAGATACGCAGTATTTT. Its translation: CASSRHHASTDTQYF. The variable domain in full, completed from reference TRBV7-2 and TRBJ2-3, reads GAGVSQSPSNKVTEKGKDVELRCDPISGHTALYWYRQSLGQGLEFLIYFQGNSAPDKSGLPSDRFSAERTGGSVSTLTIQRTQQEDSAVYLCASSRHHASTDTQYFGPGTRLTVL.

The CDR3 is CASSLLGLLAKNIQYF. CDR3 bases: TGTGCCAGCAGTTTACTGGGACTACTAGCCAAAAACATTCAGTACTTC. The chain uses TRBV28 and TRBJ2-4; 7 bases are shared with TRBD2. The V gene end was trimmed by 2 bases and the J gene end by 0 bases; junction bases not matched to a gene: 4. There are 16 residues in the CDR3. Germline CDR1 and CDR2: MDHEN and SYDVKM.

This clonotype was picked up a small number of times. The V call is TRBV6-2 or TRBV6-3, the J call TRBJ2-7; D not certain. CDR1 and CDR2 from the germline V gene are MNHEY and SVGEGT. The CDR3 runs 15 residues. Trimming took 4 bases from V and 4 from J, leaving 17 bases between them. The CDR3 spells CASSSHSTPPYEQYF. The DNA of the CDR3 is TGTGCCAGCAGTTCCCACTCCACCCCACCTTACGAGCAGTACTTC.

This clonotype has more than one count but fewer than ten. The J gene is TRBJ2-5, the V gene TRBV5-1, with 8 nucleotides matching TRBD1. The V and J ends lost 4 bases and 5 bases, in that order; junction bases with no gene match: 7. Germline-derived CDR1 and CDR2 are SGHRS and YFSETQ. There are 14 residues in the CDR3. The CDR3 nucleotides are TGCGCCAGCAGCCGGACAGGGCAGGTGGAGACCCAGTACTTC. It translates to CASSRTGQVETQYF.

This sequence joins TRBV12-5 and TRBJ1-1; no clear D gene. Deletions cut 1 base from V and 4 bases from J, with 7 bases between. The CDR3 covers 13 residues. Germline V gene data show CDR1 as LGHNT and CDR2 as FRNRAP. CDR3 bases: TGTGCTAGTGGTTTGGAGGAAGGCACTGAAGCTTTCTTT. Protein sequence: CASGLEEGTEAFF. Combining the CDR3 with reference TRBV12-5 and TRBJ1-1 gives the whole variable domain DARVTQTPRHKVTEMGQEVTMRCQPILGHNTVFWYRQTMMQGLELLAYFRNRAPLDDSGMPKDRFSAEMPDATLATLKIQPSEPRDSAVYFCASGLEEGTEAFFGQGTRLTVV.